Described below is a single T cell receptor beta chain sequence and its context. This clone is described as medium-sized (0.01 to 0.1%). It lacks a known antigen. No quality values exist for individual bases; no much larger clone is one base distant. The data were taken from a study of T cell responses to AZD1222 COVID-19 vaccine (dated by TCRdb to the early 2020s). Turning to the overall study: AZD1222 recipients whose second dose came at about 4 weeks and those whose second dose came at about 12 weeks were combined into one group, since spike-specific TCR depth and breadth did not differ between the two schedules. A total of more than 230 trial participants underwent TCR sequencing, of whom some 210 received two doses of AZD1222 and about 25 received two doses of the MenACWY control vaccine. Trial participants were enrolled by age into subgroups of 18-55, 56-69 and 70-plus years, and around 150, 28 and 57 TCR-sequenced participants, respectively, were included in these subgroups. Study-level results and caveats: Because no day 14 peak-response samples were available, repertoires were characterized only after the peak T cell response. Participants were mostly white British, with more females than males. The authors suggested clonal diversity may have been underestimated. Conclusions about previously exposed vaccinees are limited, since just a handful of AZD1222 recipients were seropositive for SARS-CoV-2 at baseline. After two AZD1222 doses, spike-specific TCR breadth and depth were significantly higher than at day 0 and than in MenACWY recipients. The 56-69-year group was small, and its depth increase did not reach significance, likely because of low power. Reportedly, almost half of the unique spike-specific TCRs recognized epitopes lying outside the regions that are mutated in the B.1.351 and B.1.1.7 variants. CD4 TCRs associated with the vaccine covered the entire spike protein, and the dominant responses were in regions 160-218 and 743-854.

The time point tag for this specimen amounts to: baseline before first vaccination. Vaccinee samples came from UK trials COV001 and COV002, including a single-blind randomized controlled phase 2/3 trial of AZD1222 (ChAdOx1 nCoV-19) in healthy adults. For TCRbeta chain sequencing, PBMC samples were collected from trial participants at day 0 and at day 28 after the second dose. The CDR3 regions of human TCRbeta chains were analyzed by immunosequencing. Concerning the study's data processing: Repertoire TCRs were checked for matches against a reference library of SARS-CoV-2-specific TCRs that had been generated using the MIRA antigen-specificity platform. Breadth meant the fraction of unique TCRs that were SARS-CoV-2-associated, whereas depth meant the fraction of total T cells that were SARS-CoV-2-associated. Using the MIRA data, each spike-specific TCR was mapped to the spike region that the TCR reacts to and placed in a CD4 or CD8 class. Log10-transformed breadth and depth values were compared by one-way ANOVA with Sidak's multiple comparisons tests. This immuneACCESS table, as held by TCRdb, lists in-frame sequences with V and J called but not all clones. Of the missing ones, under half trace to an unresolved V gene in checked studies; the others have no known cause. V, J and clone size were drawn from that table, and D and trimming were deduced from the DNA. The sample yields 80,000 or so clones; 70% to 85% were counted once. Together, the top ten hold 2.5% to 3% of the sample.

The CDR3 covers 13 residues, taking in both the cysteine and the phenylalanine. Only the CDR3 DNA stays, 39 bases, in frame from base 1. V and J lose 1 base and 5 bases, and a span of 6 bases separates them. CDR1 MNHNS and CDR2 SASEGT are derived from the germline V gene. The source material was peripheral blood, sampled on day 0 of AZD1222 vaccination. The rearrangement combines TRBV6-1 with TRBJ2-1; confidence is insufficient to name the D gene. This TCR derives from an adult in good health. The DNA sequence follows: TGTGCCAGCAGTGAAGGGGCACACAATGAGCAGTTCTTC. Its translation reads: CASSEGAHNEQFF.